This section outlines one T cell receptor (beta chain) sequence together with its context. Its cognate antigen has yet to be identified. Base qualities are not provided; no much larger clone lies one nucleotide away. The collaborating institutions used their own protocols to collect whole blood in K2EDTA tubes. Collaborator samples were shipped for TCRbeta analysis as frozen whole blood, isolated PBMCs, or DNA extracted from either sample type. The data belong to a study of blood T cell repertoires in COVID-19 (dated by TCRdb to about 2020). General notes on the study: Samples covering the acute and convalescent phases of COVID-19 were provided by collaborators in the United States, Italy and Spain. The prospective study material was composed of cDNA or gDNA derived from T cells, B-cell-depleted T cells, or PBMCs. Deeply sampled blood TCRbeta repertoires from subjects exposed to, actively infected with, or recovered from COVID-19 were included in the dataset. A freely available public database, intended as a resource for researchers studying the immune response to SARS-CoV-2, is where the repertoires were released. Samples were obtained from the ongoing ImmuneRACE study (first 160 participants) and from over a thousand subjects provided by 6 global collaborators. Sample metadata almost always included a de-identified subject ID, COVID-19 status, age in years and sex. Where available, HLA class I and class II types were obtained from metadata supplied by the sample provider rather than from assay-based typing.

TCRbeta CDR3 regions were amplified from genomic DNA by means of the immunoSEQ Assay, a bias-controlled multiplex PCR. As for the authors' bioinformatics: The number of nucleated cells in each sample was estimated by amplification of reference gene primers within the assay. To quantify the absolute abundance of each unique TCRbeta CDR3 rearrangement, sequence reads were collapsed and filtered. For each sample, productive Simpson clonality was calculated as the square root of Simpson's diversity index over productive rearrangements. TCRdb holds this immuneACCESS table with in-frame rearrangements only. Some clones are missing; in checked studies, unresolved V genes explain under half, and the rest has no known cause. V and J calls and clone size come straight from that table; D and trimming were deduced from the DNA. In all, the sample holds some 190,000 clones, and about 90% of those were seen once. 1.5% to 2% of the sample is in the top ten clones.

CDR1 and CDR2, per the germline V gene (reference sequence), are LNHNV and YYDKDF. The germline ends are 16 bases apart after V is trimmed by 2 bases and J by 5 bases. CDR3 length: 16 amino acids, cysteine to phenylalanine. The DNA shown is the 48-base CDR3, in frame from base 1. Study-wide conclusions, independent of this receptor: The amount of clinical and demographic metadata varied by source and participant and was provided uncurated.

Recombination connected TRBV15 to TRBJ2-1; perhaps TRBD2 is the D gene, with 7 bases matching. The specimen sequenced was peripheral blood. This sequence was found in a man in his late teens or twenties with active or convalescent COVID-19. The nucleotides read TGTGCCACCAGCAGAAGGATAGGGGGGGATAACAATGAGCAGTTCTTC. Its translation is CATSRRIGGDNNEQFF.